This TCR beta chain was recovered during a study of identical twins. Study results and limitations: Out-of-frame sharing of TCR alpha in monozygotic twins was underestimated by models. Researchers reported weaker excess twin sharing in beta out-of-frame sequences. Out-of-frame alpha sequences common to twins exhibited an excess of low generation probability.

TCRdb independently ran MiXCR on the 5' RACE reads; one entry per CDR3 protein. The sample lists 1.5 million to 2 million distinct CDR3 sequences; around a third were seen once. V dropped 3 bases and J dropped 0; count of bases not matched to a gene: 5. The CDR3 loop spans 16 amino acids. The germline V gene has CDR1 SGDLS and CDR2 YYNGEE. With regard to this clonotype: The antigen is not known.

The chain is built from TRBV9 and TRBJ1-3, with 8 bases lining up with TRBD1. The source material was cord blood. The TCR sequence derives from a newborn girl in good health. The CDR3 is CASSADRALSGNTIYF. CDR3 sequence (DNA): TGTGCCAGCAGCGCGGACAGGGCGCTCTCTGGAAACACCATATATTTT.